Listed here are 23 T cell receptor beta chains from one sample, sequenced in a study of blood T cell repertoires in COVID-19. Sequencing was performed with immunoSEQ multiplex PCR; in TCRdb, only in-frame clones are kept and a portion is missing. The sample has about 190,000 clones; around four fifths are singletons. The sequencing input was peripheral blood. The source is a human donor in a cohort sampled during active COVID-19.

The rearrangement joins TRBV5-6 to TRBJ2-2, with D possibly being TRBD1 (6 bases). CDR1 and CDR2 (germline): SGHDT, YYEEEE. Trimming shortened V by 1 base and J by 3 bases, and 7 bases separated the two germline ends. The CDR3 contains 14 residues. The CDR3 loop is CASSLTGHTGELFF. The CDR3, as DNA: TGTGCCAGCAGCTTGACAGGGCACACCGGGGAGCTGTTTTTT. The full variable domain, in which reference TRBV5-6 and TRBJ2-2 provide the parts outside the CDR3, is DAGVTQSPTHLIKTRGQQVTLRCSPKSGHDTVSWYQQALGQGPQFIFQYYEEEERQRGNFPDRFSGHQFPNYSSELNVNALLLGDSALYLCASSLTGHTGELFFGEGSRLTVL.

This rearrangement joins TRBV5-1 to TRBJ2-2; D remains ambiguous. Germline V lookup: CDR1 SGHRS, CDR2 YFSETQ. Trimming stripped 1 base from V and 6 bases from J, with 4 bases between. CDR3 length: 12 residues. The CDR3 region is CASSLHPGELFF. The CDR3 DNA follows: TGCGCCAGCAGCTTGCATCCCGGGGAGCTGTTTTTT. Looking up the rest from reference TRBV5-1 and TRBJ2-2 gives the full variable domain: KAGVTQTPRYLIKTRGQQVTLSCSPISGHRSVSWYQQTPGQGLQFLFEYFSETQRNKGNFPGRFSGRQFSNSRSEMNVSTLELGDSALYLCASSLHPGELFFGEGSRLTVL.

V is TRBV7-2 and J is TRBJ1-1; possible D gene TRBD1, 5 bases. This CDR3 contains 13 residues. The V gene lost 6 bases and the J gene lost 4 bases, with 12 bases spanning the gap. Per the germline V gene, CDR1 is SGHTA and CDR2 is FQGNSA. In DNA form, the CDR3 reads TGTGCCAGCAGAAACCAGGGTTCCACTGAAGCTTTCTTT. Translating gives CASRNQGSTEAFF.

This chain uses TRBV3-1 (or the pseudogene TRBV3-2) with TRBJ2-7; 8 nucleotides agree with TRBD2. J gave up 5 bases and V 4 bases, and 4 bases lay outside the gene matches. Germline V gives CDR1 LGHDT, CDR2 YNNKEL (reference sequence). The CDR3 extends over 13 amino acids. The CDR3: CASSRLGGDEQYF. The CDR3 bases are TGTGCCAGCAGCCGCCTCGGGGGGGACGAGCAGTACTTC.

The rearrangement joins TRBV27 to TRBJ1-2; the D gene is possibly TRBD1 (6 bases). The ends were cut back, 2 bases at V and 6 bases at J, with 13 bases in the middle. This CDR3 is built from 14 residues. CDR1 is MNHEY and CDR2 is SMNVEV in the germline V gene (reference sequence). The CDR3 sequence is CASSLNTGRDGYTF. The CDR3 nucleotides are TGTGCCAGCAGTTTAAATACAGGGAGAGATGGCTACACCTTC.

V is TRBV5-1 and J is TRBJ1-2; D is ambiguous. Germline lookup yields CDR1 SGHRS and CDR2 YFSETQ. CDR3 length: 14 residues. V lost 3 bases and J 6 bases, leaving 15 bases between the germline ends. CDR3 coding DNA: TGCGCCAGCAGCTACACGGTCAGCGCGAATGGCTACACCTTC. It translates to CASSYTVSANGYTF. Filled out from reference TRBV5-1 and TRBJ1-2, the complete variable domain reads KAGVTQTPRYLIKTRGQQVTLSCSPISGHRSVSWYQQTPGQGLQFLFEYFSETQRNKGNFPGRFSGRQFSNSRSEMNVSTLELGDSALYLCASSYTVSANGYTFGSGTRLTVV.

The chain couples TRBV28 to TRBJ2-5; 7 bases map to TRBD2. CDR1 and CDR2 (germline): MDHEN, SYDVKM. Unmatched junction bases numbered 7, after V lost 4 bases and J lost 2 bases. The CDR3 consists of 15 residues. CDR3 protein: CASSSGASGQETQYF. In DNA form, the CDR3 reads TGTGCCAGCAGTTCCGGGGCTAGCGGACAAGAGACCCAGTACTTC.

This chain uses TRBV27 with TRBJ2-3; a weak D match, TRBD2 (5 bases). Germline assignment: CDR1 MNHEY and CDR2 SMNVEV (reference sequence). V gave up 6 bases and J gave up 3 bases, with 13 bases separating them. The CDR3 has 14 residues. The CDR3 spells CASSWAGLTDTQYF. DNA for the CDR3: TGTGCCAGCAGCTGGGCGGGCTTGACAGATACGCAGTATTTT.

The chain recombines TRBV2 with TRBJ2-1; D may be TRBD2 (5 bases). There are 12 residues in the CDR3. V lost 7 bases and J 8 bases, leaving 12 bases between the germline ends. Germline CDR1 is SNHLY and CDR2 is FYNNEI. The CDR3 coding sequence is TGTGCCAGCAAGGGAGCTCGCCATGAGCAGTTCTTC. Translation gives CASKGARHEQFF.

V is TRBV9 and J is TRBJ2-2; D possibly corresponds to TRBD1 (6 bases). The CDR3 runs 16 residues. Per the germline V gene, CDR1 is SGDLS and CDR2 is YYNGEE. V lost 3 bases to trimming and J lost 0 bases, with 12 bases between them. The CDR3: CASSEPGTSNTGELFF. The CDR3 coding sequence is TGTGCCAGCAGCGAACCCGGGACATCGAACACCGGGGAGCTGTTTTTT.

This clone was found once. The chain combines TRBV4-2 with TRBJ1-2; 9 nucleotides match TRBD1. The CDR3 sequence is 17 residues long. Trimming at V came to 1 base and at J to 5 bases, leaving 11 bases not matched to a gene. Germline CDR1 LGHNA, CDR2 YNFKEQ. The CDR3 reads CASSQGGPTGGEYGYTF. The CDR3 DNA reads TGTGCCAGCAGCCAAGGGGGGCCTACAGGGGGCGAGTATGGCTACACCTTC.

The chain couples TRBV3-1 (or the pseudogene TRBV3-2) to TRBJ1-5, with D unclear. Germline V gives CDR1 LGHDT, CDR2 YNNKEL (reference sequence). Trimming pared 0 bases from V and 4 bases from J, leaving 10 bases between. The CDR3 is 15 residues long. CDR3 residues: CASSQDGLHNQPQHF. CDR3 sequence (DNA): TGTGCCAGCAGCCAAGACGGACTCCATAATCAGCCCCAGCATTTT.

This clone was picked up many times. In DNA form, the CDR3 reads TGCGCCAGCAGCTTGAGCCCGAGCCTTAATTCACCCCTCCACTTT. Translation gives CASSLSPSLNSPLHF. The chain joins TRBV5-1 to TRBJ1-6; D is unresolved. This CDR3 comprises 15 residues. Per the germline V gene, CDR1 is SGHRS and CDR2 is YFSETQ. Between the trimmed V and J ends, which lost 1 base and 6 bases, there was a span of 11 bases.

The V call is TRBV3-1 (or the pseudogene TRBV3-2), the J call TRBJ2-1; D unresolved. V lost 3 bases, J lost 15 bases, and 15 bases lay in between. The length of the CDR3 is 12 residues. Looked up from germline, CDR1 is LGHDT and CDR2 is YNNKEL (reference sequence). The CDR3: CASSHGATGWFF. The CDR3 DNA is TGTGCCAGCAGCCACGGAGCTACCGGGTGGTTCTTC.

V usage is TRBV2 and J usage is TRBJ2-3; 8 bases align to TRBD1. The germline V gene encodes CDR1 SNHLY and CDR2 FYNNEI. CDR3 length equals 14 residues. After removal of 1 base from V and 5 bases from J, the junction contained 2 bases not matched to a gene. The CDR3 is CASSEDRGEDTQYF. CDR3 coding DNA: TGTGCCAGCAGTGAAGACAGGGGGGAAGATACGCAGTATTTT.

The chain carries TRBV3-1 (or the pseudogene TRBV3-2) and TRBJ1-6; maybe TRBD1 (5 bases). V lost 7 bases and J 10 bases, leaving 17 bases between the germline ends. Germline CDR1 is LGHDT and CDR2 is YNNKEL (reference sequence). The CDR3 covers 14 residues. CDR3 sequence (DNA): TGTGCCAGCAACCAGGGAGAATGGCGGTCACCCCTCCACTTT. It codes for CASNQGEWRSPLHF.

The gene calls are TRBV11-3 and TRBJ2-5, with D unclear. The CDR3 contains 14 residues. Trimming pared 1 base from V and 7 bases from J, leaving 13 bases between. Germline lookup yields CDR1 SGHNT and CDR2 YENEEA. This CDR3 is CASSLGPTDWTQYF. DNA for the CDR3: TGTGCCAGCAGCTTAGGGCCGACCGACTGGACCCAGTACTTC. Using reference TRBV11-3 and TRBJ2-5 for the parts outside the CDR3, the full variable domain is EAGVVQSPRYKIIEKKQPVAFWCNPISGHNTLYWYLQNLGQGPELLIRYENEEAVDDSQLPKDRFSAERLKGVDSTLKIQPAELGDSAVYLCASSLGPTDWTQYFGPGTRLLVL.

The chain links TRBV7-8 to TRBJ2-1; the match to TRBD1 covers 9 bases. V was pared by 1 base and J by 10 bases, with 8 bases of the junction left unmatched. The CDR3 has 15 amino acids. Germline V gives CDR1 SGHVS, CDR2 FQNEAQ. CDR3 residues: CASSLDRGLPREQFF. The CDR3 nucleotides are TGTGCCAGCAGCTTAGACAGGGGGCTGCCCCGGGAGCAGTTCTTC.

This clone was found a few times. The CDR3, as DNA: TGTGCCAGCAGTACGGAGGCTAGCAATCAGCCCCAGCATTTT. This gives the protein CASSTEASNQPQHF. The chain recombines TRBV6-5 with TRBJ1-5; D unclear. The germline V gene has CDR1 MNHEY and CDR2 SVGAGI. Trimming removed 5 bases at V and 0 bases at J, with 8 bases between. CDR3 length: 14 amino acids.

CDR3 nucleotides: TGTGCCAGCAGCTTAGAGGGAGGGCCGGGGCATGGCTACACCTTC. This gives the protein CASSLEGGPGHGYTF. The V gene is TRBV7-8, the J gene TRBJ1-2; D is perhaps TRBD1 (5 bases). With 1 base removed from V and 6 bases from J, the gap between germline ends came to 15 bases. Germline values: CDR1 SGHVS, CDR2 FQNEAQ. This CDR3 spans 15 amino acids.

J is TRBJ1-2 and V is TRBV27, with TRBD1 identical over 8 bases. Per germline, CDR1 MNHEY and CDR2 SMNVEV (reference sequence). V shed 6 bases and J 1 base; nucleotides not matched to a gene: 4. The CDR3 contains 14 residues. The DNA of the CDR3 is TGTGCCAGCAGCCCGGACAGGGATAACTATGGCTACACCTTC. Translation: CASSPDRDNYGYTF.

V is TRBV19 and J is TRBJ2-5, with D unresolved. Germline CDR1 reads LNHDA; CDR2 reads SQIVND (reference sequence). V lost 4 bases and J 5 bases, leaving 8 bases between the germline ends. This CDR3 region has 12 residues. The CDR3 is CASSTPGETQYF. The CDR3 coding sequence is TGTGCCAGTAGTACCCCCGGGGAGACCCAGTACTTC. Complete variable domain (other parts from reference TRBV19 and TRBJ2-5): DGGITQSPKYLFRKEGQNVTLSCEQNLNHDAMYWYRQDPGQGLRLIYYSQIVNDFQKGDIAEGYSVSREKKESFPLTVTSAQKNPTAFYLCASSTPGETQYFGPGTRLLVL.

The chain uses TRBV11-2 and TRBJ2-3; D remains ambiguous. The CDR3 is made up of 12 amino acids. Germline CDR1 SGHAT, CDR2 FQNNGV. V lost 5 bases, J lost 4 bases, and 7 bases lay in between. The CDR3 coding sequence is TGTGCCAGCAGCCTCCAGGCAGATACGCAGTATTTT. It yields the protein CASSLQADTQYF.